The 27 T cell receptor beta chains below were found in one sample sequenced in a study of blood T cell repertoires in COVID-19. The table came from immunoSEQ multiplex PCR; TCRdb's copy has only in-frame clones and leaves some out. The data show hundreds of thousands of clones, with more than 80% seen just once and around 1.3% held by the top ten. The sequenced material came from peripheral blood. All receptors derive from a woman younger than 45 with COVID-19, enrolled during active disease.

The chain links TRBV19 to TRBJ2-1, with 12 bases aligning to TRBD2. The CDR3 is 15 residues long. V dropped 4 bases and J dropped 3; count of bases not matched to a gene: 1. Per germline, CDR1 LNHDA and CDR2 SQIVND (reference sequence). The CDR3 sequence: CASSRLAGDYNEQFF. The CDR3 DNA is TGTGCCAGTAGTAGACTAGCGGGGGACTACAATGAGCAGTTCTTC.

The rearrangement uses TRBV7-9 and TRBJ1-1; 11 bases are shared with TRBD1. With 7 bases clipped from V and 5 bases from J, the junction kept 6 bases outside the gene matches. Per germline, CDR1 SEHNR and CDR2 FQNEAQ (reference sequence). This CDR3 is built from 14 residues. The CDR3 loop reads CASTGQGAGTEAFF. In DNA form, the CDR3 reads TGTGCCAGCACCGGACAGGGGGCAGGTACTGAAGCTTTCTTT.

The chain carries TRBV5-6 and TRBJ2-5, with 9 bases identical to TRBD1. The CDR3 length is 14 residues. CDR1 is SGHDT, CDR2 YYEEEE, per germline. V lost 4 bases, J lost 5 bases, and 6 bases stayed unmatched. CDR3 sequence: CASSRTGGAETQYF. The CDR3 DNA follows: TGTGCCAGCAGCCGAACAGGGGGCGCGGAGACCCAGTACTTC.

The chain employs TRBV24-1 and TRBJ1-2, with unresolved D. Germline CDR1 and CDR2: KGHDR and SFDVKD. Trimming pared 5 bases from V and 0 bases from J, leaving 6 bases between. This CDR3 comprises 13 residues. The CDR3 DNA sequence: TGTGCCACCAGTGGAGATACTAACTATGGCTACACCTTC. It encodes CATSGDTNYGYTF.

The chain couples TRBV7-3 to TRBJ2-1; 12 nucleotides agree with TRBD1. Germline V gene lookup returns CDR1 SGHTA and CDR2 FQGTGA. The junction had 2 bases not matched to a gene; V was cut back by 4 bases and J by 7 bases. The CDR3 sequence is 14 residues long. This chain's CDR3 is CASSSGQGANEQFF. The CDR3 DNA reads as TGTGCCAGCAGCTCGGGACAGGGGGCTAATGAGCAGTTCTTC.

This clone came up a few times. The chain has TRBV2 and TRBJ1-5; 7 bases map to TRBD1. V trimming: 6 bases; J trimming: 0 bases; junction bases outside the gene matches: 5. The CDR3 length is 15 residues. The germline V gene has CDR1 SNHLY and CDR2 FYNNEI. The CDR3 coding sequence is TGTGCCAGCAGAGCGAGACAGGGTAGCAATCAGCCCCAGCATTTT. It specifies CASRARQGSNQPQHF. The whole variable domain, remainder taken from reference TRBV2 and TRBJ1-5, is EPEVTQTPSHQVTQMGQEVILRCVPISNHLYFYWYRQILGQKVEFLVSFYNNEISEKSEIFDDQFSVERPDGSNFTLKIRSTKLEDSAMYFCASRARQGSNQPQHFGDGTRLSIL.

The chain employs TRBV28 and TRBJ1-1; 8 positions match TRBD1. The V and J ends lost 4 bases and 6 bases, in that order; junction bases with no gene match: 10. The CDR3 covers 15 residues. CDR1 is MDHEN, CDR2 SYDVKM, per germline. DNA of the CDR3: TGTGCCAGCAGTTCCCCCACCGGACAGGGCGCTGAAGCTTTCTTT. Its protein is CASSSPTGQGAEAFF.

The DNA for the CDR3 is TGTGCCAGCAGTTTCTTGAAGACAGGGGCCATCTACAATGAGCAGTTCTTC. This encodes CASSFLKTGAIYNEQFF. The genes are TRBV27 and TRBJ2-1; the match to TRBD1 covers 8 bases. J was trimmed by 3 bases and V by 3 bases; bases with no gene match: 10. Germline V CDR1 and CDR2: MNHEY, SMNVEV (reference sequence). The CDR3 length is 17 residues.

The sample holds a few counts of this clone. The chain joins TRBV5-5 to TRBJ2-7, with 10 bases that match TRBD1. The CDR3 extends over 17 amino acids. Germline V gene data show CDR1 as SGHKS and CDR2 as YYEKEE (reference sequence). Losses at the gene ends were 0 bases for V and 1 base for J; bases not matched to a gene: 7. For the CDR3, the DNA is TGTGCCAGCAGCTTGGGGGACAGGGGCCGCTTTTCCTACGAGCAGTACTTC. It encodes CASSLGDRGRFSYEQYF. The full variable domain, its missing parts supplied by reference TRBV5-5 and TRBJ2-7, is DAGVTQSPTHLIKTRGQQVTLRCSPISGHKSVSWYQQVLGQGPQFIFQYYEKEERGRGNFPDRFSARQFPNYSSELNVNALLLGDSALYLCASSLGDRGRFSYEQYFGPGTRLTVT.

The chain couples TRBV10-3 to TRBJ1-2; 9 nucleotides match TRBD1. The CDR3 runs to 12 residues. Germline trimming cut 10 bases from V and 5 bases from J; bases unmatched to any gene: 5. Germline loops: CDR1 ENHRY, CDR2 SYGVKD. The CDR3 bases are TGTGCCACTGTGGGACAGGGATATGGCTACACCTTC. As protein: CATVGQGYGYTF.

This chain links TRBV29-1 with TRBJ2-2; 7 nucleotides line up with TRBD2. From germline, CDR1 is SQVTM and CDR2 ANQGSEA. The CDR3 length is 14 residues. Trimming took 5 bases from V and 4 from J; bases not matched to a gene: 7. The CDR3 reads CSVYREAPTGELFF. The DNA for the CDR3 is TGCAGCGTTTACCGGGAGGCCCCCACCGGGGAGCTGTTTTTT.

This clone appeared once. The chain couples TRBV7-2 to TRBJ1-1; D is ambiguous. The CDR3 sequence is 15 residues long. Trimming removed 1 base from V and 0 bases from J, with 9 bases in between. CDR1 is SGHTA and CDR2 is FQGNSA in the germline V gene. This CDR3 reads CASSLDRGLNTEAFF. The CDR3 DNA reads as TGTGCCAGCAGCTTAGATCGGGGTTTGAACACTGAAGCTTTCTTT.

The genes are TRBV18 and TRBJ2-4; no firm D call. CDR1 KGHSH and CDR2 LQKENI come from the germline V gene. The CDR3 has 14 amino acids. Trimming shortened V by 3 bases and J by 0 bases, and 6 bases separated the two germline ends. The CDR3 DNA reads TGTGCCAGCTCACCCCCAATAGCCAAAAACATTCAGTACTTC. Amino acids: CASSPPIAKNIQYF.

V and J are TRBV10-3 and TRBJ2-1; 9 bases map to TRBD1. V shed 0 bases and J 6 bases; nucleotides not matched to a gene: 9. Germline CDR1 reads ENHRY; CDR2 reads SYGVKD. The CDR3 sequence is 17 residues long. This CDR3 reads CAISESWGQGRGNEQFF. The CDR3 nucleotides read TGTGCCATCAGTGAGTCGTGGGGACAGGGTAGGGGCAATGAGCAGTTCTTC.

V and J are TRBV9 and TRBJ1-2, with 7 bases that match TRBD1. The CDR3 covers 12 residues. V was pared by 5 bases and J by 4 bases, with 2 bases of the junction left unmatched. Looked up from germline, CDR1 is SGDLS and CDR2 is YYNGEE. CDR3 DNA: TGTGCCAGCAGGACAGGGCCCTATGGCTACACCTTC. It specifies CASRTGPYGYTF.

The rearrangement uses TRBV7-2 and TRBJ2-3; D is ambiguous. The CDR3 has 13 amino acids. CDR1 and CDR2 (germline): SGHTA, FQGNSA. With 0 bases removed from V and 5 bases from J, the gap between germline ends came to 6 bases. In nucleotides, the CDR3 is TGTGCCAGCAGCTTAGCACAAAAAGATACGCAGTATTTT. It encodes CASSLAQKDTQYF.

The V and J genes are TRBV9 and TRBJ2-7; 12 positions match TRBD1. V trimming: 0 bases; J trimming: 7 bases; junction bases outside the gene matches: 5. The CDR3 is 15 amino acids. Germline V gene sequence: CDR1 SGDLS, CDR2 YYNGEE. The DNA for the CDR3 is TGTGCCAGCAGCGTAGGGGGACAGGGGGCGCGGGAGCAGTACTTC. Translation: CASSVGGQGAREQYF.

J is TRBJ1-6 and V is TRBV6-1, with a tentative D call TRBD1 (6 bases). Germline loops: CDR1 MNHNS, CDR2 SASEGT. V lost 0 bases to trimming and J lost 10 bases, with 16 bases between them. CDR3 length: 16 residues. The CDR3 here is CASSEAKNRAESPLHF. The CDR3 bases are TGTGCCAGCAGTGAAGCGAAAAACAGGGCCGAATCACCCCTCCACTTT.

This clone has just one count. This rearrangement joins TRBV6-2 or TRBV6-3 to TRBJ1-1; a weak D match, TRBD1 (6 bases). Between the trimmed V and J ends, which lost 0 bases and 2 bases, there was a span of 13 bases. Germline V gives CDR1 MNHEY, CDR2 SVGEGT. The CDR3 covers 16 residues. The CDR3 bases are TGTGCCAGCAGTTACTCGGACAGATTCCTTAACACTGAAGCTTTCTTT. Its translation: CASSYSDRFLNTEAFF.

The chain links TRBV7-3 to TRBJ2-3; D is uncertain. This CDR3 spans 14 amino acids. CDR1 and CDR2 from the germline V gene are SGHTA and FQGTGA. Trimming shortened V by 5 bases and J by 0 bases, and 9 bases separated the two germline ends. CDR3 coding DNA: TGTGCCAGCAGCCTGTTATCTAGCACAGATACGCAGTATTTT. This gives the protein CASSLLSSTDTQYF.

This clone appeared a single time. V and J are TRBV5-4 and TRBJ2-1, with D unresolved. The CDR3 is made up of 15 amino acids. Germline values: CDR1 SGHNT, CDR2 YYREEE (reference sequence). Between the trimmed V and J ends, which lost 0 bases and 0 bases, there was a span of 7 bases. This CDR3 is CASSLEISSYNEQFF. The CDR3 DNA reads TGTGCCAGCAGCTTGGAGATCAGCTCCTACAATGAGCAGTTCTTC.

This sequence joins TRBV20-1 and TRBJ2-1, with D perhaps TRBD1 (5 bases). V was pared by 3 bases and J by 0 bases, with 9 bases between. Germline loops: CDR1 DFQATT, CDR2 SNEGSKA (reference sequence). The CDR3 consists of 14 residues. The CDR3 is CSASGRASYNEQFF. CDR3 nucleotide sequence: TGCAGTGCTAGTGGCAGGGCCTCCTACAATGAGCAGTTCTTC.

J is TRBJ2-6 and V is TRBV5-1; 10 bases fit TRBD1. This CDR3 spans 16 amino acids. With 7 bases clipped from V and 1 base from J, the junction kept 5 bases outside the gene matches. Per the germline V gene, CDR1 is SGHRS and CDR2 is YFSETQ. The CDR3 DNA sequence: TGCGCCAGCTGCTGGGACAGGGGATCTGGGGCCAACGTCCTGACTTTC. Protein sequence: CASCWDRGSGANVLTF.

The chain has TRBV3-1 (or the pseudogene TRBV3-2) and TRBJ2-5; 7 positions match TRBD1. Per the germline V gene, CDR1 is LGHDT and CDR2 is YNNKEL (reference sequence). The CDR3 has 15 residues. Unmatched junction bases numbered 5, after V lost 3 bases and J lost 1 base. CDR3 sequence reads: CASSQTTGTQETQYF. Written as DNA, the CDR3 is TGTGCCAGCAGCCAGACGACAGGGACCCAAGAGACCCAGTACTTC.

The V gene is TRBV6-2 or TRBV6-3, the J gene TRBJ2-1; D is possibly TRBD2 (6 bases). The length of the CDR3 is 15 residues. The V end was cut by 6 bases, the J end by 2 bases, with 14 bases between. Germline loops: CDR1 MNHEY, CDR2 SVGEGT. The CDR3 sequence is CASSFSGATYNEQFF. CDR3 nucleotides: TGTGCCAGCAGCTTTAGCGGAGCAACCTACAATGAGCAGTTCTTC.

This chain joins TRBV30 and TRBJ1-2, with TRBD1 matching 12 bases. Looked up from germline, CDR1 is GTSNPN and CDR2 is SVGIG (reference sequence). CDR3 length: 16 amino acids. Unmatched junction bases numbered 14, after V lost 4 bases and J lost 8 bases. In DNA, the CDR3 is TGTGCCTGGATCTGGTTCCGGGACAGGGGGCGCGGAGGCTACACCTTC. This encodes CAWIWFRDRGRGGYTF.

The chain links TRBV19 to TRBJ2-3, with TRBD2 matching 8 bases. After removal of 2 bases from V and 4 bases from J, the junction contained 5 bases not matched to a gene. This CDR3 contains 15 residues. CDR1 is LNHDA, CDR2 SQIVND, per germline (reference sequence). The CDR3 is CASSITGGGPDTQYF. The CDR3 region has the DNA TGTGCCAGTAGTATAACCGGGGGGGGGCCAGATACGCAGTATTTT.